These T cell receptor beta chains were read from a single sample in a study of response to subunit inactivated influenza vaccine. TCRdb fed the RT-PCR reads into MiXCR, producing one record per CDR3 protein. Among hundreds of thousands of distinct CDR3 sequences listed, 22% were seen once. Specimen: PBMCs from blood, collected roughly 20 months after vaccination. These receptors were taken from a man aged 50-75 years who received an inactivated influenza vaccine. The CDR3 runs from the conserved cysteine through the conserved F or W. The D gene is left open where the match is weak. Rows give clone size only sometimes, using once, few, many, or a class for an expanded clone.

NA,TRBV5-6,TRBJ2-1,TRBD2,TGTGCCAGCAGCTTCTGGGTCGGTACCAGCGGGAGGGTGGGTGAGCAGTTCTTC,CASSFWVGTSGRVGEQFF
few,TRBV6-2/TRBV6-3,TRBJ1-5,TRBD1,TGTGCCAGCAGGAGGACAGGGGATCAGCCCCAGCATTTT,CASRRTGDQPQHF
NA,TRBV7-2,TRBJ2-1,NA,TGTGCCAGCAGCAGACGGCTCGGACGGGAGCAGTTCTTC,CASSRRLGREQFF
NA,TRBV2,TRBJ1-6,NA,TGTGCCAGCATATTATCGTATAATTCACCCCTCCACTTT,CASILSYNSPLHF
NA,TRBV2,TRBJ2-2,TRBD2,TGTGCCAGCAGCGAGACTAGCGGGGACACCGGGGAGCTGTTTTTT,CASSETSGDTGELFF
few,TRBV4-1,TRBJ2-7,NA,TGCGCCAGCAGCCAAGTGTCCCAGGTATGGGACGAGCAGTACTTC,CASSQVSQVWDEQYF
NA,TRBV7-2,TRBJ2-7,NA,TGTGCCAGCAGCTACAGCGGCCCCTACGAGCAGTACTTC,CASSYSGPYEQYF
NA,TRBV3-1,TRBJ1-2,TRBD1,TGTGCCAGCAGCCAAGTTCTTACCCGGACAGGGGCTATTTATGGCTACACCTTC,CASSQVLTRTGAIYGYTF
NA,TRBV11-3,TRBJ1-4,NA,TGTGCCAGCAGCTTAGGCCCGAAAAGCAAGCGCAGTGGAGAAAAACTGTTTTTT,CASSLGPKSKRSGEKLFF
NA,TRBV4-3,TRBJ1-2,NA,TGCGCCAGCAGCCAGGCCACTAACTATGGCTACACCTTC,CASSQATNYGYTF
NA,TRBV12-3/TRBV12-4,TRBJ2-7,NA,TGTGCCAGCAACCCTGGGAGGAGAAGCTCCTACGAGCAGTACTTC,CASNPGRRSSYEQYF
NA,TRBV5-1,TRBJ2-2,TRBD1,TGCGCCAGCAGCGGAGGCTGGACAGGGGGTTCTGGGGAGCTGTTTTTT,CASSGGWTGGSGELFF
NA,TRBV11-2,TRBJ2-1,NA,TGTGCCAGCAGCTTAGAAGGGGGACTATCCCTTTACAATGAGCAGTTCTTC,CASSLEGGLSLYNEQFF
many,TRBV6-1,TRBJ1-2,TRBD1,TGTGCCAGCAGTGAGGGACAGGGGGCCGGCTATGGCTACACCTTC,CASSEGQGAGYGYTF
NA,TRBV6-1,TRBJ1-2,TRBD1,TGTGCCAGCAGTGACGCCGGACAGGCGCCTAACTATGGCTACACCTTC,CASSDAGQAPNYGYTF
many,TRBV15,TRBJ1-6,NA,TGTGCCACCAGCAGCACAGGGAGCCGTTCACCCCTCCACTTT,CATSSTGSRSPLHF
NA,TRBV7-2,TRBJ1-4,TRBD1,TGTGCCAGCAGCCCACGCACAGGGGCGTCTGAAAAACTGTTTTTT,CASSPRTGASEKLFF
NA,TRBV21-1,TRBJ1-5,NA,TGTGCCAGCAGCGACCAACCAGGAGCCACTCAGCCCCAGCATTTT,CASSDQPGATQPQHF
NA,TRBV15,TRBJ2-3,NA,TGTGCCACCAGCAGCAAGCGCGGGGCGGGCACAGATACGCAGTATTTT,CATSSKRGAGTDTQYF
NA,TRBV7-2,TRBJ1-6,TRBD1,TGTGCCAGCAGCTTAAAGACAGGGGGCAGTTCACCCCTCCACTTT,CASSLKTGGSSPLHF
NA,TRBV20-1,TRBJ2-7,NA,TGCAGTGCTAGTTCGGCGGGTTCCTACGAGCAGTACTTC,CSASSAGSYEQYF
few,TRBV29-1,TRBJ1-3,NA,TGCAGCGTTGAAGATTACGCGGGGTCAGGGTCTGGAAACACCATATATTTT,CSVEDYAGSGSGNTIYF
few,TRBV28,TRBJ2-7,NA,TGTGCCAGCAGTTTATGGCGCAGGGTGGAAGAGCAGTACTTC,CASSLWRRVEEQYF
few,TRBV10-3,TRBJ1-2,NA,TGTGCCATCAGTGAGGGTAGCTATGGCTACACCTTC,CAISEGSYGYTF
NA,TRBV19,TRBJ1-5,NA,TGTGCCAGTAGTATCGTCGCTAGCAATCAGCCCCAGCATTTT,CASSIVASNQPQHF
few,TRBV6-6,TRBJ1-2,NA,TGTGCCAGCAGTACAGGGAATAACTATGGCTACACCTTC,CASSTGNNYGYTF
NA,TRBV3-1,TRBJ1-1,TRBD1,TGTGCCAGCAGCCCCTACAGGGGGCGAGCTCCGATGAACACTGAAGTTTTCTTT,CASSPYRGRAPMNTEVFF
NA,TRBV19,TRBJ2-1,NA,TGTGCCAGTAGTATGGGGGGTTTCAATGAGCAGTTCTTC,CASSMGGFNEQFF
NA,TRBV7-9,TRBJ1-1,TRBD1,TGTGCCAGCAGCTTGACAGGGGACCCACGGAGTGAAGCTTTCTTT,CASSLTGDPRSEAFF
NA,TRBV28,TRBJ2-7,NA,TGTGCCAGCAGTCCCAACCGCTGGGGCGTAAGTACCTACGAGCAGTACTTC,CASSPNRWGVSTYEQYF
NA,TRBV14,TRBJ1-2,NA,TGTGCCAGCAGCCAAGACGTCCGGACCTATGGCTACACCTTC,CASSQDVRTYGYTF
few,TRBV20-1,TRBJ1-2,NA,TGCAGTGCTAGGTTGCCATCGCAGCCTAACTATGGCTACACCTTC,CSARLPSQPNYGYTF
few,TRBV19,TRBJ1-1,TRBD1,TGTGCCAGTAGTTCGGGGACAGGGATAAAGACTGAAGCTTTCTTT,CASSSGTGIKTEAFF
few,TRBV7-9,TRBJ2-5,NA,TGTGCCAGCAGGTGGGGGTACCAAGAGACCCAGTACTTC,CASRWGYQETQYF
NA,TRBV3-1,TRBJ2-2,NA,TGTGCCAGCAGATCAGCGGGTGTCGGGGAGCTGTTTTTT,CASRSAGVGELFF
NA,TRBV5-4,TRBJ1-1,NA,TGTGCCAGCAGTGACCATGGGACGGTGGGAGAAGCTTTCTTT,CASSDHGTVGEAFF
few,TRBV20-1,TRBJ2-2,NA,TGCAGTGCTAGAACCAGGGAATGGGAGCTGTTTTTT,CSARTREWELFF
NA,TRBV6-1,TRBJ2-7,TRBD2,TGTGCCAGCAGAGACACGCGGACTAGCGCGACCTACGAGCAGTACTTC,CASRDTRTSATYEQYF
once,TRBV7-8,TRBJ1-5,NA,TGTGCCAGCAGCTGTGACCGAAATCAGCCCCAGCATTTT,CASSCDRNQPQHF
many,TRBV12-3/TRBV12-4,TRBJ1-2,TRBD1,TGTGCCAGCAGTTTAGGACAGGGCTACCACTATGGCTACACCTTC,CASSLGQGYHYGYTF
NA,TRBV4-1,TRBJ1-1,TRBD1,TGCGCCAGCAGCCAAGATCAGCCCGGACAGGGTTCACTCCCTCTCACTGAAGCTTTCTTT,CASSQDQPGQGSLPLTEAFF
many,TRBV29-1,TRBJ1-1,NA,TGCAGCGTTGGCGTAGGGCCGGGCACTGAAGCTTTCTTT,CSVGVGPGTEAFF
few,TRBV28,TRBJ2-7,TRBD1,TGTGCCAGCAGTTTTGGCACAGGGGCGATCTCGGAGCAGTACTTC,CASSFGTGAISEQYF
few,TRBV5-1,TRBJ2-7,NA,TGCGCCAGCAGCTTACAGCCCGAGACTCACGAGCAGTACTTC,CASSLQPETHEQYF
once,TRBV12-3/TRBV12-4,TRBJ2-1,TRBD2,TGTGCCAGCAGTTTCGGTCTAGCGGGGGGGAGCTCCTACAATGAGCAGTTCTTC,CASSFGLAGGSSYNEQFF
NA,TRBV5-6,TRBJ2-7,NA,TGTGCCAGCAGCTCCCTCGGGGGAGACGCAGGCAGCTCCTACGAGCAGTACTTC,CASSSLGGDAGSSYEQYF
NA,TRBV5-1,TRBJ2-7,TRBD1,TGCGCCAGCAGCTTGGGACAGGGGGAATACGAGCAGTACTTC,CASSLGQGEYEQYF
few,TRBV4-1,TRBJ2-2,NA,TGCGCCAGCAGCGCCGGAGGGACGAACACCGGGGAGCTGTTTTTT,CASSAGGTNTGELFF
many,TRBV7-9,TRBJ2-1,TRBD1,TGTGCCAGCAGCTCGATACAGGGGGTATCCTACAATGAGCAGTTCTTC,CASSSIQGVSYNEQFF
NA,TRBV6-2/TRBV6-3,TRBJ1-5,NA,TGTGCCAGCAGTTACGGGCAGAATCAGCCCCAGCATTTT,CASSYGQNQPQHF
NA,TRBV19,TRBJ1-5,NA,TGTGCCAGTAGTACGGGGGCGGGGAGCAATCAGCCCCAGCATTTT,CASSTGAGSNQPQHF
NA,TRBV11-2,TRBJ2-3,TRBD2,TGTGCCAGCAGCCCTGGGACTAGCGGGGGCACAGATACGCAGTATTTT,CASSPGTSGGTDTQYF
few,TRBV6-2/TRBV6-3,TRBJ1-1,NA,TGTGCCAGCAGTTACGCATTCATGAACACTGAAGCTTTCTTT,CASSYAFMNTEAFF